The clone carrying this T cell receptor (beta chain) was seen at least ten times. The target antigen is unknown. The sample belongs to a study of T cells after yellow fever vaccination. Study summary: Fractions of low cell number were prepared using SMART-Seq v4 Ultra Low Input.

Findings of the study overall: Abundant clonotypes from the bulk population could contaminate FACS-sorted repertoires.

5'RACE template switching generated TCR cDNA, adding a universal primer site and UMIs. MiXCR was run by TCRdb on the 5' RACE reads, yielding one entry per CDR3 protein. Found here are 140,000 to 150,000 distinct CDR3 sequences, 5% to 8% of them singletons; the top ten hold about 0.6%. This receptor was identified in a man aged 25 to 40 who received the YFV17D yellow fever vaccine. The material was CD4+ T cells sorted from PBMCs, obtained 10 days after the yellow fever booster vaccination.

CDR3 nucleotides: TGTGCCAGCAGCTCCGGGACAGGGGTTCGTTCACCCCTCCACTTT. As protein: CASSSGTGVRSPLHF. The rearrangement joins TRBV12-3 or TRBV12-4 to TRBJ1-6; 10 nucleotides agree with TRBD1. The CDR3 sequence is 15 residues long. The junction had 8 bases not matched to a gene; V was cut back by 6 bases and J by 9 bases.